This T cell receptor (beta chain) is drawn from a study of blood T cell repertoires in COVID-19. The wider study: Italy, Spain and the United States were the sources of the convalescent and acute COVID-19 samples.

Two negative PCRs, clearance, or symptom resolution had been documented for recovered Cohort 3 donors. Clones were sequenced by immunoSEQ multiplex PCR, and TCRdb holds only the in-frame ones, with some missing. The data show 150,000 or so clones, more than 75% seen once. V was pared by 6 bases and J by 0 bases, with 6 bases of the junction left unmatched. Germline CDR1 is SGHAT and CDR2 is FQNNGV. There are 16 residues in the CDR3. Sequencing used PBMCs or T cells enriched from blood (not recorded which). This sequence originates from a man aged 35-49 years who had recovered from COVID-19. The V call is TRBV11-2, the J call TRBJ2-1, with TRBD1 matching 9 bases. The CDR3 DNA reads TGTGCCAGCAGGGGACAGGGTTCAACCTCCTACAATGAGCAGTTCTTC. Protein product: CASRGQGSTSYNEQFF.